The 8 T cell receptor beta chains given below trace back to one sample, sequenced in a study of CD8 T cells in ankylosing spondylitis (dated by TCRdb to between 2016 and 2019). General study outcomes and caveats: Blood from ankylosing spondylitis patients appeared to be characterized by a TCR beta motif composed of about 8 highly homologous amino acid variants.

Which antigens these TCRs recognize remains unknown. Library method: 5' RACE. The sequencer listed for this sample is Illumina HiSeq 2500. TCRdb trimmed public reads at Q25 via fastp, called clones via MiXCR and kept in-frame beta chains. All rows with the same CDR3 protein become a single entry with the most common DNA and genes. Counted in this sample were 750,000 to 850,000 distinct CDR3 sequences; roughly 12% of them appeared once. The ten largest make up about 0.49% of the sample. The source material was blood, either unsorted or a sorted T cell fraction (not recorded which). Every receptor here comes from a male donor with ankylosing spondylitis.

The chain couples TRBV20-1 to TRBJ1-5; 7 bases line up with TRBD1. The CDR3 is made up of 13 amino acids. The V and J ends lost 7 bases and 2 bases, in that order; junction bases with no gene match: 5. Germline V gene lookup returns CDR1 DFQATT and CDR2 SNEGSKA (reference sequence). The DNA of the CDR3 is TGCAGTGTCAACAGGGGTGGCAATCAGCCCCAGCATTTT. This sequence encodes CSVNRGGNQPQHF.

This clonotype was picked up a small number of times. The chain joins TRBV5-1 to TRBJ2-2; D is undetermined. Germline V gene lookup returns CDR1 SGHRS and CDR2 YFSETQ. Trimming took off 0 bases at V and 7 bases at J, with 10 bases between the two ends. The CDR3 loop spans 14 amino acids. The CDR3 here is CASSLGRVGGELFF. DNA for the CDR3: TGCGCCAGCAGCTTGGGCCGTGTGGGCGGGGAGCTGTTTTTT.

This clonotype appeared a few times. The CDR3 coding sequence is TGTGCCAGCAGTAACCAGGGTGGCACAGATACGCAGTATTTT. It codes for CASSNQGGTDTQYF. J is TRBJ2-3 and V is TRBV12-3 or TRBV12-4, with D maybe TRBD1 (5 bases). CDR3 length: 14 amino acids. V lost 5 bases to trimming and J lost 1 base, with 10 bases between them.

The rearrangement uses TRBV20-1 and TRBJ2-3; 9 positions match TRBD2. The CDR3 consists of 14 residues. CDR1 is DFQATT and CDR2 is SNEGSKA in the germline V gene (reference sequence). The trim removed 3 bases at V and 8 bases at J, leaving 9 bases unmatched. The CDR3 region is CSASIAGVRATQYF. The CDR3, as DNA: TGCAGTGCTAGTATAGCGGGAGTTCGAGCTACGCAGTATTTT.

This clonotype was observed a few times. This chain connects TRBV5-5 to TRBJ2-7; 11 bases map to TRBD2. In germline, CDR1 is SGHKS, CDR2 YYEKEE (reference sequence). The CDR3 contains 14 residues. V was clipped by 4 bases and J by 3 bases; unmatched bases: 3. The CDR3 bases are TGTGCCAGCAGCAAGGGACTAGCGGACTACGAGCAGTACTTC. It encodes CASSKGLADYEQYF.

The CDR3 region is CASSSGTDPLVGANVLTF. CDR3 DNA: TGTGCCAGCAGTTCAGGGACAGATCCCTTAGTTGGGGCCAACGTCCTGACTTTC. The J gene is TRBJ2-6, the V gene TRBV28, with 7 positions matching TRBD1. Germline CDR1 is MDHEN and CDR2 is SYDVKM. This CDR3 comprises 18 residues. The V segment lost 4 bases and the J segment 3 bases; nucleotides outside the gene matches: 12.

The rearrangement uses TRBV6-5 and TRBJ2-2, with unresolved D. CDR3 length equals 17 residues. In germline, CDR1 is MNHEY, CDR2 SVGAGI. The V end lost 0 bases, the J end lost 1 base, and 12 bases lay between the germline ends. In nucleotides, the CDR3 is TGTGCCAGCAGTTACTCCCCGACACCCTTGAACACCGGGGAGCTGTTTTTT. Translation: CASSYSPTPLNTGELFF.

The rearrangement links TRBV6-5 to TRBJ2-2; either TRBD1 or TRBD2 may fit D (5 bases each). This CDR3 has 17 residues. The germline V gene encodes CDR1 MNHEY and CDR2 SVGAGI. V lost 0 bases and J lost 3, with 14 bases in between. CDR3 loop: CASSYSGAQIYTGELFF. The CDR3, as DNA: TGTGCCAGCAGTTACTCCGGGGCCCAGATTTACACCGGGGAGCTGTTTTTT.